These 24 T cell receptor beta chains share one sample of origin, sequenced in a study of blood T cells in healthy people across ages (dated by TCRdb to between 2015 and 2016). Libraries were built with 5' RACE. Reads for this sample came from an Illumina HiSeq 2500. A second about 7 to 12 cycle PCR used a sample-barcoded 5' primer and a J-beta primer mix. The public reads were reanalyzed by TCRdb: fastp trimming at Q25, MiXCR alignment, in-frame beta chains only. Every entry covers one CDR3 protein and lists the most common genes and DNA from its rows. The sample table records about 1.6 million distinct CDR3 sequences; around 36% of these occur just once. The ten biggest clones cover 11% of the sample. The sample comprised blood. These receptors originate from a young woman in good health.

The sample holds a few counts of this clonotype. The rearrangement uses TRBV11-2 and TRBJ2-1; D is unclear. V was cut by 5 bases and J by 4 bases, with 15 bases left in between. The CDR3 contains 15 residues. Germline CDR1 is SGHAT and CDR2 is FQNNGV. CDR3 nucleotide sequence: TGTGCCAGCAGCCCTAGAAGTGGGAATTACAATGAGCAGTTCTTC. Its protein product is CASSPRSGNYNEQFF.

The chain is built from TRBV29-1 and TRBJ1-2; D is uncertain. V was trimmed by 5 bases and J by 2 bases, leaving 15 bases between them. The germline gives CDR1 SQVTM, CDR2 ANQGSEA. The CDR3 extends over 14 amino acids. The CDR3: CSVHKQDLNYGYTF. The DNA of the CDR3 is TGCAGCGTTCATAAACAAGACCTGAACTATGGCTACACCTTC.

About this clonotype: A junction end diverges from the germline sequence, so it may reflect a read error. This rearrangement joins TRBV2 to TRBJ2-1; D gene ambiguous. Germline assignment: CDR1 SNHLY and CDR2 FYNNEI. The CDR3 extends over 14 amino acids. The CDR3 DNA sequence: TGTGCCACCAGTTCCCCCAGCTCCTACAATGAGCAGTTCTTC. This translates into CATSSPSSYNEQFF.

This chain joins TRBV5-6 and TRBJ1-6, with no clear D. The CDR3 has 14 amino acids. Trimming stripped 2 bases from V and 6 bases from J, with 9 bases between. Per the germline V gene, CDR1 is SGHDT and CDR2 is YYEEEE. The CDR3 DNA sequence: TGTGCCAGCAGCTTAGGGAAGCTTAATTCACCCCTCCACTTT. Amino acid sequence: CASSLGKLNSPLHF.

The chain joins TRBV20-1 to TRBJ1-4; D ambiguous. The CDR3 is 12 residues long. The V and J ends lost 1 base and 8 bases respectively, with 8 bases between them. Germline-derived CDR1 and CDR2 are DFQATT and SNEGSKA (reference sequence). DNA of the CDR3: TGCAGTGCTAGAGGGTCAAGGGAAAAACTGTTTTTT. It translates to CSARGSREKLFF.

This clonotype turned up a few times. The CDR3 loop is CASSQGVTGRGYYGYTF. CDR3 in DNA: TGCGCCAGCAGCCAAGGGGTCACTGGTCGAGGGTACTATGGCTACACCTTC. The genes are TRBV4-1 and TRBJ1-2; D not resolved. The germline V gene has CDR1 MGHRA and CDR2 YSYEKL. There are 17 residues in the CDR3. V shed 1 base and J shed 3 bases, with 18 bases lying between them.

This clonotype has more than one count but fewer than ten. This chain uses TRBV13 with TRBJ1-1; D possibly corresponds to TRBD1 (5 bases). Germline values: CDR1 PRHDT, CDR2 FYEKMQ (reference sequence). This CDR3 contains 15 residues. The ends were cut back, 4 bases at V and 5 bases at J, with 17 bases in the middle. The CDR3 coding sequence is TGTGCCAGCAGCTCCACCAGGGTTAGGCGGACTGAAGCTTTCTTT. It specifies CASSSTRVRRTEAFF.

This clonotype came up many times. The rearrangement links TRBV4-1 to TRBJ1-2, with a weak D call TRBD1 (5 bases). Trimming stripped 0 bases from V and 4 bases from J, with 9 bases between. The CDR3 is made up of 14 amino acids. Germline CDR1 reads MGHRA; CDR2 reads YSYEKL. CDR3 region: CASSQEKGAYGYTF. In nucleotides, the CDR3 is TGCGCCAGCAGCCAAGAGAAAGGGGCCTATGGCTACACCTTC.

This clonotype was observed a handful of times. The V gene is TRBV4-2, the J gene TRBJ1-2; TRBD1 matches at 7 bases. CDR1 is LGHNA, CDR2 YNFKEQ, per germline. This CDR3 contains 13 residues. The V and J ends lost 4 bases and 6 bases, in that order; junction bases with no gene match: 5. This CDR3 reads CASSRGQTDGYTF. DNA of the CDR3: TGTGCCAGCAGCCGGGGACAGACAGATGGCTACACCTTC.

V gene TRBV6-6 combines with J gene TRBJ2-7, with 9 bases lining up with TRBD1. Losses at the gene ends were 2 bases for V and 5 bases for J; bases not matched to a gene: 4. Germline V lookup: CDR1 MNHNY, CDR2 SVGAGI (reference sequence). The CDR3 spans 14 residues. The CDR3 here is CASSYPGQGHEQYF. CDR3 nucleotides: TGTGCCAGCAGTTACCCGGGACAGGGCCACGAGCAGTACTTC.

This clonotype has a single count. A clone one base away is much larger, so this may be a read error. The chain uses TRBV7-2 and TRBJ2-3; a possible D gene is TRBD2 (6 bases). CDR3 length equals 15 residues. Looked up from germline, CDR1 is SGHTA and CDR2 is FQGNSA. CDR3 sequence reads: CAGSFGGRSTDTQYF. The CDR3, as DNA: TGTGCCGGCAGCTTTGGGGGGAGGAGCACAGATACGCAGTATTTT.

This clonotype was seen a few times. This chain uses TRBV5-5 with TRBJ2-4; D may correspond to TRBD1 or TRBD2 (5 bases each). CDR3 length: 16 amino acids. CDR1 is SGHKS, CDR2 YYEKEE, per germline (reference sequence). V shed 0 bases and J shed 3 bases, with 13 bases lying between them. The CDR3 spells CASSLALGVVKNIQYF. The CDR3, as DNA: TGTGCCAGCAGCTTGGCTTTGGGGGTTGTCAAAAACATTCAGTACTTC.

The rearrangement uses TRBV15 and TRBJ2-7; D is unclear. V was clipped by 2 bases and J by 3 bases, with 5 bases between them. This CDR3 is built from 12 residues. Germline V gene lookup returns CDR1 LNHNV and CDR2 YYDKDF (reference sequence). The DNA for the CDR3 is TGTGCCACCAGCAGATCTCACTACGAGCAGTACTTC. Protein: CATSRSHYEQYF.

This clonotype was counted only a few times. The gene calls are TRBV12-3 or TRBV12-4 and TRBJ1-6, with a weak D call TRBD1 (5 bases). V lost 6 bases and J 13 bases, leaving 19 bases between the germline ends. This CDR3 comprises 14 residues. CDR3 nucleotides: TGTGCCAGCAGCCCCGACAGTGGGGCATCGCCCCTCCACTTT. Translating gives CASSPDSGASPLHF.

In its sample, this clonotype was seen a few times. This chain uses TRBV4-1 with TRBJ2-7; possible D gene TRBD1, 6 bases. V lost 1 base, J lost 1 base, and 17 bases lay in between. This CDR3 contains 17 residues. Germline CDR1 MGHRA, CDR2 YSYEKL. The CDR3 nucleotides are TGCGCCAGCAGCCAAGCCTATTATCCGGGACAATCCTACGAGCAGTACTTC. Translation gives CASSQAYYPGQSYEQYF.

The rearrangement links TRBV20-1 to TRBJ2-4; D is unresolved. The V gene lost 7 bases and the J gene lost 5 bases, with 9 bases spanning the gap. The CDR3 consists of 11 residues. Germline V CDR1 and CDR2: DFQATT, SNEGSKA (reference sequence). The CDR3 sequence is CSGVWENIQYF. The CDR3 DNA is TGCAGTGGGGTTTGGGAAAACATTCAGTACTTC.

The chain uses TRBV30 and TRBJ2-7; D is ambiguous. This CDR3 has 11 residues. The germline V gene encodes CDR1 GTSNPN and CDR2 SVGIG (reference sequence). Trimming left V 7 bases short and J 6 bases short, with 13 bases between. The CDR3 DNA reads as TGTGCCTACGTATTTCAGACCGAGCAGTACTTC. Encoded protein: CAYVFQTEQYF. The full variable domain, rest sourced from reference TRBV30 and TRBJ2-7, is SQTIHQWPATLVQPVGSPLSLECTVEGTSNPNLYWYRQAAGRGLQLLFYSVGIGQISSEVPQNLSASRPQDRQFILSSKKLLLSDSGFYLCAYVFQTEQYFGPGTRLTVT.

The gene calls are TRBV28 and TRBJ2-1, with TRBD2 matching 13 bases. The CDR3 runs to 16 residues. CDR1 MDHEN and CDR2 SYDVKM come from the germline V gene. J gave up 3 bases and V 8 bases, and 7 bases lay outside the gene matches. The CDR3 here is CASLGGTSGNYNEQFF. DNA of the CDR3: TGTGCCAGCCTTGGAGGGACTAGCGGGAACTACAATGAGCAGTTCTTC.

A few counts support this clonotype. CDR3 DNA sequence: TGCAGTACCAGCGGGGGGTACAATGAGCAGTTCTTC. It is translated as CSTSGGYNEQFF. This chain uses TRBV20-1 with TRBJ2-1, with 9 bases lining up with TRBD2. J gave up 4 bases and V 8 bases, and 3 bases lay outside the gene matches. The CDR3 has 12 residues. Germline lookup yields CDR1 DFQATT and CDR2 SNEGSKA (reference sequence).

This clonotype showed up just once. The genes are TRBV27 and TRBJ1-1; D may be TRBD1 (5 bases). This CDR3 region has 15 residues. Germline CDR1 MNHEY, CDR2 SMNVEV (reference sequence). V was pared by 4 bases and J by 4 bases, with 16 bases between. CDR3 sequence reads: CASSSLPIRGTEAFF. DNA for the CDR3: TGTGCCAGCAGTTCCCTCCCCATAAGGGGCACTGAAGCTTTCTTT.

The chain employs TRBV20-1 and TRBJ2-1; 9 bases match TRBD1. CDR3 length: 14 residues. Per germline, CDR1 DFQATT and CDR2 SNEGSKA (reference sequence). Trimming cost V 3 bases and J 12 bases; bases outside gene matches: 12. The CDR3 loop is CSARAGTGRRGQFF. As DNA, the CDR3 is TGCAGTGCTAGGGCCGGGACAGGGAGACGGGGGCAGTTCTTC.

The rearrangement uses TRBV29-1 and TRBJ2-7; no definite D call. The germline CDR1 and CDR2 sequences are SQVTM and ANQGSEA. The CDR3 has 11 residues. Between the trimmed V and J ends, which lost 4 bases and 5 bases, there was a span of 9 bases. CDR3 region: CSVAGLNEQYF. CDR3 DNA: TGCAGCGTTGCGGGTTTGAACGAGCAGTACTTC.

This clonotype was seen a few times. The rearrangement links TRBV5-1 to TRBJ2-3; 8 bases fit TRBD1. Per the germline V gene, CDR1 is SGHRS and CDR2 is YFSETQ. The CDR3 contains 15 residues. V was clipped by 3 bases and J by 2 bases; unmatched bases: 5. CDR3 loop: CASSSGQESTDTQYF. Written as DNA, the CDR3 is TGCGCCAGCAGCTCGGGACAGGAGTCCACAGATACGCAGTATTTT. The whole variable domain, filled in from reference TRBV5-1 and TRBJ2-3, reads KAGVTQTPRYLIKTRGQQVTLSCSPISGHRSVSWYQQTPGQGLQFLFEYFSETQRNKGNFPGRFSGRQFSNSRSEMNVSTLELGDSALYLCASSSGQESTDTQYFGPGTRLTVL.

This clonotype showed up many times. The J gene is TRBJ2-1, the V gene TRBV9; 11 bases line up with TRBD2. J was trimmed by 7 bases and V by 2 bases; bases with no gene match: 11. Per germline, CDR1 SGDLS and CDR2 YYNGEE. This CDR3 contains 17 residues. CDR3 amino acids: CASSVWEGTSGFNEQFF. For the CDR3, the DNA is TGTGCCAGCAGCGTCTGGGAAGGGACTAGCGGCTTTAATGAGCAGTTCTTC.